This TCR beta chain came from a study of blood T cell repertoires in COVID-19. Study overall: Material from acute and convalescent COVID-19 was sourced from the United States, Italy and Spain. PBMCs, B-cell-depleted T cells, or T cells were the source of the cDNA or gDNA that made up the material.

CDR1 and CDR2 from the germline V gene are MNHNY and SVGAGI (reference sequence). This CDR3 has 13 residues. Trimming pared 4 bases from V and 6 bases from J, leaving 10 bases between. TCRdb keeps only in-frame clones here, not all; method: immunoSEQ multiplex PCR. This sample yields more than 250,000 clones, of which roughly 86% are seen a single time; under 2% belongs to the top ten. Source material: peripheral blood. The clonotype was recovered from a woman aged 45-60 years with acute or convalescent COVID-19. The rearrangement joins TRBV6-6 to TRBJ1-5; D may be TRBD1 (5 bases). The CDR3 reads CASSWVQGQPQHF. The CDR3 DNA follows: TGTGCCAGCAGTTGGGTCCAGGGTCAGCCCCAGCATTTT.